One sample yielded the 10 T cell receptor beta chains listed below, sequenced in a study of cytomegalovirus exposure and HLA in healthy donors (dated by TCRdb to about 2017). The library was built by means of the immunoSEQ multiplex PCR assay. For the multiplex PCR, a mixture combining 60 forward primers for TCR Vbeta segments and 13 reverse primers for TCR Jbeta segments was used. TCRdb stores this immuneACCESS table with in-frame sequences only. Part of the clones is absent; in the studies checked, under half of the shortfall reflects unresolved V genes, and no reason is known for the rest. The sample table contains some 130,000 clones; only one count was recorded for 78% of them. The ten largest clones take up 1.5% of the sample. Sequencing was performed on PBMCs. Source of these receptors: a woman between 18 and 29 years old in good health and CMV-seronegative.

The chain is built from TRBV30 and TRBJ2-3, with 8 bases aligning to TRBD2. Trimming took 2 bases from V and 2 from J; bases not matched to a gene: 6. The V gene's germline CDR1 is GTSNPN and CDR2 SVGIG (reference sequence). The CDR3 is 15 amino acids. The CDR3 DNA sequence: TGTGCCTGGAGTATGGCGGGAGGTTTCACAGATACGCAGTATTTT. Encoded protein: CAWSMAGGFTDTQYF.

V and J are TRBV5-4 and TRBJ2-1, with 7 bases lining up with TRBD2. Germline V gives CDR1 SGHNT, CDR2 YYREEE (reference sequence). The CDR3 extends over 17 amino acids. V dropped 4 bases and J dropped 8; count of bases not matched to a gene: 18. The CDR3 DNA sequence: TGTGCCAGCAGCCCACGCCCCTCAGCGGGAATGGGTGATGAGCAGTTCTTC. Translated, it gives CASSPRPSAGMGDEQFF.

This clone was counted between two and nine times. This chain links TRBV21-1 with TRBJ1-1; the table's D call of TRBD1 was not tested on the DNA. TRBV21-1 is a recognized pseudogene. This CDR3 comprises 15 residues. The CDR3 loop reads CASSNRQGPNTEAFF. The CDR3 bases are TGTGCCAGCAGCAATAGACAGGGCCCGAACACTGAAGCTTTCTTT.

The chain links TRBV30 to TRBJ1-4; 9 bases agree with TRBD1. The germline V gene has CDR1 GTSNPN and CDR2 SVGIG (reference sequence). The V segment lost 8 bases and the J segment 7 bases; nucleotides outside the gene matches: 8. The CDR3 covers 13 residues. The CDR3 spells CAGSQGAGEKLFF. DNA of the CDR3: TGTGCCGGATCACAGGGGGCCGGTGAAAAACTGTTTTTT.

The CDR3 sequence is CASSRGLLGSGNTIYF. Here the CDR3 DNA reads TGTGCCAGCAGCCGCGGTCTCTTGGGCTCTGGAAACACCATATATTTT. The chain combines TRBV11-2 with TRBJ1-3; D is ambiguous. Looked up from germline, CDR1 is SGHAT and CDR2 is FQNNGV. CDR3 length: 16 amino acids. The V end was cut by 5 bases, the J end by 0 bases, with 14 bases between.

This rearrangement joins TRBV13 to TRBJ2-2; D might be TRBD2 (5 bases). CDR1 is PRHDT, CDR2 FYEKMQ, per germline (reference sequence). V lost 5 bases to trimming and J lost 4 bases, with 8 bases between them. The CDR3 totals 13 residues. The CDR3 is CASSRTSTGELFF. As DNA, the CDR3 is TGTGCCAGCAGCCGAACTAGCACCGGGGAGCTGTTTTTT.

The chain joins TRBV10-1 to TRBJ2-7, with a possible D match to TRBD2 (5 bases). Germline assignment: CDR1 WNHNN and CDR2 SYGVQD (reference sequence). CDR3 size: 16 residues. Trimming left V 5 bases short and J 6 bases short, with 23 bases between. CDR3 DNA: TGCGCCAGCAGTCAATACCGGGATCCCCCTTTGGGCGAGCAGTACTTC. This sequence encodes CASSQYRDPPLGEQYF.

The chain joins TRBV7-8 to TRBJ2-7; D unresolved. Germline V gene sequence: CDR1 SGHVS, CDR2 FQNEAQ. The CDR3 extends over 12 amino acids. Trimming took 3 bases from V and 4 from J, leaving 7 bases between them. The CDR3 reads CASSFNRYEQYF. Here the CDR3 DNA reads TGTGCCAGCAGCTTCAACCGGTACGAGCAGTACTTC.

The chain combines TRBV5-4 with TRBJ2-7; 8 bases are shared with TRBD2. Trimming removed 4 bases from V and 6 bases from J; junction bases left unmatched: 12. This CDR3 contains 15 residues. Germline V gene data show CDR1 as SGHNT and CDR2 as YYREEE (reference sequence). CDR3 in DNA: TGTGCCAGCAGCCCGGTAGCGGGACTCAGGGGCGAGCAGTACTTC. Translating it yields CASSPVAGLRGEQYF.

The genes are TRBV7-2 and TRBJ1-5; maybe TRBD1 (6 bases). The V end was cut by 1 base, the J end by 6 bases, with 16 bases between. Germline values: CDR1 SGHTA, CDR2 FQGNSA. The CDR3 covers 16 residues. The CDR3 bases are TGTGCCAGCAGCTTAGAGGGGGGGGCCCCCGGTCAGCCCCAGCATTTT. As protein: CASSLEGGAPGQPQHF.